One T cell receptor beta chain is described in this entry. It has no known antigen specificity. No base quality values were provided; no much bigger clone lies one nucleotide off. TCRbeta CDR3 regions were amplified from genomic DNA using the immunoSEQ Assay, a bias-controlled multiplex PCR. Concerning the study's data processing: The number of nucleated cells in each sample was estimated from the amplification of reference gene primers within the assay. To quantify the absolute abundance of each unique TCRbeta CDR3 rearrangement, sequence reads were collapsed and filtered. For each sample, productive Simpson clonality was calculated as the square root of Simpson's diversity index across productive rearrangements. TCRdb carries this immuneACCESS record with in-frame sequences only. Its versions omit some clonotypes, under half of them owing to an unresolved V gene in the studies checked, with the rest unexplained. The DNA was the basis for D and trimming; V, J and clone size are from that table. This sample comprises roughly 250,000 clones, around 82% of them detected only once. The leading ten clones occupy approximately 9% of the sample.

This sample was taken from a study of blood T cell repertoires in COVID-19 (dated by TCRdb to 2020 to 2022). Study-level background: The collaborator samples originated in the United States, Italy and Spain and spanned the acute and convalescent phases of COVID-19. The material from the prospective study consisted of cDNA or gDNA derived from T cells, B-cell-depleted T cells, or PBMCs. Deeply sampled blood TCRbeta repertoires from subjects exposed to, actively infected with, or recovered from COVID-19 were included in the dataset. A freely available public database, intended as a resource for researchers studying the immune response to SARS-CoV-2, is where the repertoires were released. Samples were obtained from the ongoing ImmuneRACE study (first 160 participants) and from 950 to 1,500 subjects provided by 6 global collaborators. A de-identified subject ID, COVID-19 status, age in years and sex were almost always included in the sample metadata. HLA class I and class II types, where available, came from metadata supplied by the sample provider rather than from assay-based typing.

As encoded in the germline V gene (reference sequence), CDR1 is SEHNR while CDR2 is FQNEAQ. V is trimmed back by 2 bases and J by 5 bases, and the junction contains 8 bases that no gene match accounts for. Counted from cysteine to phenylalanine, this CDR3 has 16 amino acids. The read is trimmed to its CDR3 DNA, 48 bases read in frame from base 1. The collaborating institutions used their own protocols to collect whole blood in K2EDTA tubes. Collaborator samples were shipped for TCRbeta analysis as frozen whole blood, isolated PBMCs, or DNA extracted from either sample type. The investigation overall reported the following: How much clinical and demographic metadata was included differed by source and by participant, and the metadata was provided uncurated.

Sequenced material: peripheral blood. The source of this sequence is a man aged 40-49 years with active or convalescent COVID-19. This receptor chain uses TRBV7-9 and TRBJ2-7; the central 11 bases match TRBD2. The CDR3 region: CASSLSKLAGEHEQYF. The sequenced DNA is TGTGCCAGCAGCTTATCAAAACTAGCGGGGGAGCACGAGCAGTACTTC.